The table lists the clone carrying this TCR beta chain with a few counts. Patients had residual fresh-frozen tumor tissue and more than two years of survival data. This sample is drawn from a study of glioma-infiltrating T cells after dendritic cell vaccination. Study-wide context: Glioblastoma patients came from Phase I and II dendritic cell vaccination trials.

Some clones are missing from TCRdb's copy, which holds only in-frame ones; the method was immunoSEQ multiplex PCR. The repertoire holds around 100,000 clones, with roughly 81% as singletons. CDR1 KGHSH and CDR2 LQKENI come from the germline V gene. This CDR3 is 16 amino acids long. The V gene lost 5 bases and the J gene lost 1 base, with 12 bases spanning the gap. This chain uses TRBV18 with TRBJ2-6; no definite D call. The sample was blood, taken before dendritic cell vaccination. The source is a human donor with glioblastoma. CDR3 region: CASSFTVLSGANVLTF. The CDR3 DNA sequence: TGTGCCAGCTCATTCACTGTCTTATCTGGGGCCAACGTCCTGACTTTC.